The 5 T cell receptor beta chains reported below all come from one sample, sequenced in a study of blood T cell repertoires in COVID-19. Using immunoSEQ multiplex PCR, the repertoire was profiled, and TCRdb retains in-frame clones only, with some absent. The data hold about 460,000 clones, with 88% observed a single time. The sample consisted of PBMCs or T cells enriched from blood (not recorded which). The receptor source for this set is a woman in her fifties or sixties who had recovered from COVID-19.

CDR3 protein: CASIYLYTGELFF. Here the CDR3 DNA reads TGTGCCAGCATCTACCTCTACACCGGGGAGCTGTTTTTT. This rearrangement joins TRBV7-8 to TRBJ2-2, with unresolved D. CDR3 length: 13 amino acids. V shed 7 bases and J shed 3 bases, with 9 bases lying between them. The germline CDR1 and CDR2 sequences are SGHVS and FQNEAQ.

The chain combines TRBV5-4 with TRBJ2-2, with a possible D match to TRBD1 (6 bases). Trimming took 2 bases from V and 4 from J, leaving 12 bases between them. There are 15 residues in the CDR3. CDR1 SGHNT and CDR2 YYREEE come from the germline V gene (reference sequence). The CDR3 here is CASSFSKGGTGELFF. The CDR3 coding sequence is TGTGCCAGCAGCTTCAGTAAAGGGGGCACCGGGGAGCTGTTTTTT.

The V and J genes are TRBV12-3 or TRBV12-4 and TRBJ1-2, with no clear D. This CDR3 contains 12 residues. Trimming left V 6 bases short and J 7 bases short, with 12 bases between. The CDR3 DNA follows: TGTGCCAGCAGCCGATTAGGAGGTGGCTACACCTTC. It translates to CASSRLGGGYTF.

V gene TRBV7-6 combines with J gene TRBJ2-2; 7 nucleotides agree with TRBD2. The CDR3 spans 15 residues. The ends lost 5 bases at V and 4 bases at J; junction bases unmatched: 7. CDR1 and CDR2 from the germline V gene are SGHVS and FNYEAQ. CDR3 in DNA: TGTGCCAGCAGCCCACGGGGGGTGAGCACCGGGGAGCTGTTTTTT. Translating gives CASSPRGVSTGELFF.

This chain links TRBV2 with TRBJ2-3, with 8 nucleotides matching TRBD1. Germline V gene sequence: CDR1 SNHLY, CDR2 FYNNEI. The CDR3 runs to 15 residues. The V segment lost 4 bases and the J segment 3 bases; nucleotides outside the gene matches: 6. For the CDR3, the DNA is TGTGCCAGCAGTGTCGACAGGGGTTTGACAGATACGCAGTATTTT. It codes for CASSVDRGLTDTQYF.